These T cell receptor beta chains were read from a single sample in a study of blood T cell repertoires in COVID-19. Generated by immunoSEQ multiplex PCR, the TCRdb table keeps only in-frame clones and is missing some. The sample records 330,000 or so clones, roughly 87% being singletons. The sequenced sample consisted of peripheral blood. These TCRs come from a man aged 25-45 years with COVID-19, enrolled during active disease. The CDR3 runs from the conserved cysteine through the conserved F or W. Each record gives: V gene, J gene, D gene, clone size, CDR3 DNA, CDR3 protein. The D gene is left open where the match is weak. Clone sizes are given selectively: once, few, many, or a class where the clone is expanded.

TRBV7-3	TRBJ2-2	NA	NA	TGTGCCAGCAGCCGAGGGATAGCGCTAAACACCGGGGAGCTGTTTTTT	CASSRGIALNTGELFF
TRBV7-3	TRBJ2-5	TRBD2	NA	TGTGCCAGCAGCAACCGACTAGCGGGGACCCAAGAGACCCAGTACTTC	CASSNRLAGTQETQYF
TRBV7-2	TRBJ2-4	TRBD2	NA	TGTGCCAGCAGCTTTGCGGGGGAAAACATTCAGTACTTC	CASSFAGENIQYF
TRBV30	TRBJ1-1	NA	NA	TGTGCCTGGAGTGAGAAGCCGAACACTGAAGCTTTCTTT	CAWSEKPNTEAFF
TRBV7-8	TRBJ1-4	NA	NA	TGTGCCAGCAGCTTAGCGCGAGGAGCTAATGAAAAACTGTTTTTT	CASSLARGANEKLFF
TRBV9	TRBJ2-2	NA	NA	TGTGCCAGCAGCGTACAGGCGAACACCGGGGAGCTGTTTTTT	CASSVQANTGELFF
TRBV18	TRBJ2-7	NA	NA	TGTGCCAGCTCGCTAGGACAGACCCTGGAGCAGTACTTC	CASSLGQTLEQYF
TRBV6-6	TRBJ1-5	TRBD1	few	TGTGCCAGCAGTTTAACAGGGGGAAGCAATCAGCCCCAGCATTTT	CASSLTGGSNQPQHF
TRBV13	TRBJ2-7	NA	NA	TGTGCCAGCAGCCCTGTGGGCAGCTCCTACGAGCAGTACTTC	CASSPVGSSYEQYF
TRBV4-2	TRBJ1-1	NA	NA	TGTGCCAGCAGCCAGCAGGGGCCCTTGCGCACTGAAGCTTTCTTT	CASSQQGPLRTEAFF
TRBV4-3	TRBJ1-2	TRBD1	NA	TGCGCCAGCAGCCATCCCGGGACAGGCTATGGCTACACCTTC	CASSHPGTGYGYTF
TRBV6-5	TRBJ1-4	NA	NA	TGTGCCAGCAGTTACTCGGGGCGAGAGAAACTGTTTTTT	CASSYSGREKLFF
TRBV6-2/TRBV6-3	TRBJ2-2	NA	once	TGTGCCAGCAGTTACGGCCCGGACAGAAACACCGGGGAGCTGTTTTTT	CASSYGPDRNTGELFF
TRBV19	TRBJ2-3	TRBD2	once	TGTGCCAGTAGTCCCGGGACTAGCGGCACAGATACGCAGTATTTT	CASSPGTSGTDTQYF
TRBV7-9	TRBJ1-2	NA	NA	TGTGCCAGCAGCTTGGAGGATAACTATGGCTACACCTTC	CASSLEDNYGYTF
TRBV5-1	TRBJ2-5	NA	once	TGCGCCAGCAGCTTGGGAGAAGAGACCCAGTACTTC	CASSLGEETQYF
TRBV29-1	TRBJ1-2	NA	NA	TGCAGCGTTCCCCGAAGGGAGGGTGCCGGCTACACCTTC	CSVPRREGAGYTF
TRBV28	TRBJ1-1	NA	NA	TGTGCCAGCAGTTTTAGGGGCCTGGGGGGAACTGAAGCTTTCTTT	CASSFRGLGGTEAFF
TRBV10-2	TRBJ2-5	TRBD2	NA	TGCGCCAGCAGGAGGACTAGCGGGAGTGAAAAGACCCAGTACTTC	CASRRTSGSEKTQYF
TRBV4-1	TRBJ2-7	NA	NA	TGCGCCAGCAGCCAAGGGGCCCGGGGCGAGCAGTACTTC	CASSQGARGEQYF
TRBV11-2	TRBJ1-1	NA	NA	TGTGCCAGCAGCCGGGCGGGGAACACTGAAGCTTTCTTT	CASSRAGNTEAFF
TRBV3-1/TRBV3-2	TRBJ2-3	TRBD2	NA	TGTGCCAGCAGTCCAGGGACTAGCGGTCCTCGAGGTGGGACAGATACGCAGTATTTT	CASSPGTSGPRGGTDTQYF
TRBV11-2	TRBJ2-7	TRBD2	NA	TGTGCCAGCAGCTTAACAGCGGGAGTCTACGAGCAGTACTTC	CASSLTAGVYEQYF
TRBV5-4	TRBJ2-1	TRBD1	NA	TGTGCCAGCAGCCCCGGACAGGGGGAGTACAATGAGCAGTTCTTC	CASSPGQGEYNEQFF
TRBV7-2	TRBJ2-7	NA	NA	TGTGCCAGCAGCTTAGTGGTGGCACCCTCCTACGAGCAGTACTTC	CASSLVVAPSYEQYF
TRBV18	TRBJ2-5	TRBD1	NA	TGTGCCAGCTCACCGGCGTCGGCAGGGGGCCAAGAGACCCAGTACTTC	CASSPASAGGQETQYF
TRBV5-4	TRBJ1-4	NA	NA	TGTGCCAGCAGCCGGCAGGGACAAGGGAGGGGGACTAATGAAAAACTGTTTTTT	CASSRQGQGRGTNEKLFF
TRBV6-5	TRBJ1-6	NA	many	TGTGCCAGCAGTCCCTTGGCTTCACCCCTCCACTTT	CASSPLASPLHF
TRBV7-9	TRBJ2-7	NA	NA	TGTGCCAGCAGCTTAGCGACTAGCTCCTACGAGCAGTACTTC	CASSLATSSYEQYF
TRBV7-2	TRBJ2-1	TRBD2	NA	TGTGCCAGCAGCGCCGGGACTAGCGGGAGGTACAGCTCCTACAATGAGCAGTTCTTC	CASSAGTSGRYSSYNEQFF
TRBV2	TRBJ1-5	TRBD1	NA	TGTGCCAGCAGTCGGGACAGGGGGCAACAGCCCCAGCATTTT	CASSRDRGQQPQHF
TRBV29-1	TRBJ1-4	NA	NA	TGCAGCGCCCGGGACTCCATCCTTGCAACTAATGAAAAACTGTTTTTT	CSARDSILATNEKLFF
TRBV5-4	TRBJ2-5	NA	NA	TGTGCCAGCAGCTTACTAGCAAAGTGGGAAGAGACCCAGTACTTC	CASSLLAKWEETQYF
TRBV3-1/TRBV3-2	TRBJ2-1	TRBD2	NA	TGTGCCAGCAGCCAAGAGGGAAGCGGGAGGACGGATGAGCAGTTCTTC	CASSQEGSGRTDEQFF
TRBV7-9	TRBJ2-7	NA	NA	TGTGCCAGCAGCTTAGTGGGCCTCTCCTACGAGCAGTACTTC	CASSLVGLSYEQYF
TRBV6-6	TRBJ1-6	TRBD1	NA	TGTGCCAGCAGTCCGGGACAGAACAGCGTTATCTCCTATAATTCACCCCTCCACTTT	CASSPGQNSVISYNSPLHF
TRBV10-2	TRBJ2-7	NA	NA	TGCGCCAGCACTCGAACACCCTTTTACGAGCAGTACTTC	CASTRTPFYEQYF
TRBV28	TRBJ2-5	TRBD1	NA	TGTGCCAGCAGTTCCCCGACAGGGGGTATCCAAGAGACCCAGTACTTC	CASSSPTGGIQETQYF
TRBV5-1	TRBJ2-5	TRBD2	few	TGCGCCAGCAGCTCCGGACTAGCTCCGCAGACCCAGTACTTC	CASSSGLAPQTQYF
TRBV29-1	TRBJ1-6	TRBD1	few	TGCAGCGCTGCGACAGGGCTAAATTCACCCCTCCACTTT	CSAATGLNSPLHF
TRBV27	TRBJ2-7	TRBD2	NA	TGTGCCGGGGGGCTGGACAGAGAGACTAGCGGGATAAGCGAGCAGTACTTC	CAGGLDRETSGISEQYF
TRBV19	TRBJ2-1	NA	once	TGTGCCAGTAGTGTACAACAACTAGAATACAATGAGCAGTTCTTC	CASSVQQLEYNEQFF
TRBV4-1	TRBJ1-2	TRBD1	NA	TGCGCCAGCAGCCAAGCTCTAACAGGGGGCCACTATGGCTACACCTTC	CASSQALTGGHYGYTF
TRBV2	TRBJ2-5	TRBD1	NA	TGTGCCAGCAGTTGGGACAGAACCAAAGAGACCCAGTACTTC	CASSWDRTKETQYF
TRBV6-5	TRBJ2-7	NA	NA	TGTGCCAGCAGTTATTTAGACAGGTACTACGAGCAGTACTTC	CASSYLDRYYEQYF
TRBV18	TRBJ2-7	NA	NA	TGTGCCAGCGTACAAGGGGCAGGGTCTACCTACGAGCAGTACTTC	CASVQGAGSTYEQYF
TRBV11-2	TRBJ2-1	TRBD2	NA	TGTGCCAGCAGCCCCCGGACTAGCGGGGGGGCGGGTGAGCAGTTCTTC	CASSPRTSGGAGEQFF
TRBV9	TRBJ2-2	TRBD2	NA	TGTGCCAGCAGCACCCAGCGGGAAAACACCGGGGAGCTGTTTTTT	CASSTQRENTGELFF
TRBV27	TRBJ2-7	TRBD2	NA	TGTGCCAGCAGACCTGGGACTAGCGTGGAGCAGTACTTC	CASRPGTSVEQYF
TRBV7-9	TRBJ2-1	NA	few	TGTGCCAGCAGTCGGGACTTCCAAAGCCTCAACAATGAGCAGTTCTTC	CASSRDFQSLNNEQFF